Sequencing of this TCR beta chain was carried out in a study of T-cell reconstitution after alpha-beta-depleted transplantation in children. This clonotype turned up a few times. Using unique molecular identifiers, the investigators prepared the TCRbeta library. One entry per CDR3 protein, called by TCRdb with MiXCR from the PCR reads. The sample holds approximately 420,000 distinct CDR3 sequences; 9.5% to 13% are singletons and the top ten take roughly 6%. The V gene's germline CDR1 is SEHNR and CDR2 FQNEAQ (reference sequence). V shed 5 bases, J shed 0 bases, and the junction held 11 bases outside the gene matches. CDR3 size: 17 residues.

Specimen: PBMCs from the stem cell graft donor, collected from the stem cell graft. The TCR was taken from a human donor who donated a stem cell graft to a child with acute myeloid leukemia. The V and J genes are TRBV7-9 and TRBJ2-3; 7 nucleotides line up with TRBD1. DNA for the CDR3: TGTGCCAGCAGCACCAACAGTGAGGGGGCCAGCACAGATACGCAGTATTTT. Its translation is CASSTNSEGASTDTQYF.